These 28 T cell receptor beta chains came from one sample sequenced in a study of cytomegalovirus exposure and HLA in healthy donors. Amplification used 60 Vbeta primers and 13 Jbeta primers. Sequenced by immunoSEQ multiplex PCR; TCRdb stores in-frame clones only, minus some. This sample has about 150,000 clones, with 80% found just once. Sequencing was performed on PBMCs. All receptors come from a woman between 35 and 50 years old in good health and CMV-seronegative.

CDR3 nucleotides: TGTGCCAGCAGCTTAGACGGGAACACTGAAGCTTTCTTT. This encodes CASSLDGNTEAFF. The chain couples TRBV11-3 to TRBJ1-1, with D uncertain. With 0 bases removed from V and 1 base from J, the gap between germline ends came to 3 bases. CDR1 is SGHNT and CDR2 is YENEEA in the germline V gene. The CDR3 covers 13 residues.

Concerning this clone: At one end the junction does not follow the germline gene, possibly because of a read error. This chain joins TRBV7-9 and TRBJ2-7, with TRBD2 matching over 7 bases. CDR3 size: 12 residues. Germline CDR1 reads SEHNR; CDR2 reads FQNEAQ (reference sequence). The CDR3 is CSSTRDYDEQYF. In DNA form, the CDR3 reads TGTTCCAGCACCCGGGACTACGACGAGCAGTACTTC.

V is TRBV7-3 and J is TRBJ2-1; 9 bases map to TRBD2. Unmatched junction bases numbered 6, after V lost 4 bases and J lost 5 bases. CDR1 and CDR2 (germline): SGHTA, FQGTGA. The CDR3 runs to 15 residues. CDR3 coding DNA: TGTGCCAGCAGCTCTAAGGGACTAGCTGACAATGAGCAGTTCTTC. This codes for CASSSKGLADNEQFF.

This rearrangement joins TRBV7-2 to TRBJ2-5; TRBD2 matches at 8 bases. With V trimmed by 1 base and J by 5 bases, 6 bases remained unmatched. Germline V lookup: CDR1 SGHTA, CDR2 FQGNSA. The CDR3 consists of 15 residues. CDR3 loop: CASSLEASGWETQYF. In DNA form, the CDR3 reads TGTGCCAGCAGCTTAGAGGCTAGCGGGTGGGAGACCCAGTACTTC.

The chain's CDR3 is CASSDSSSRYGYTF. CDR3 nucleotide sequence: TGTGCCAGCAGTGATAGTAGTTCCCGCTATGGCTACACCTTC. The chain links TRBV28 to TRBJ1-2; no reliable D call. Germline-derived CDR1 and CDR2 are MDHEN and SYDVKM. V dropped 5 bases and J dropped 4 bases, with 14 bases sitting between them. This CDR3 is 14 amino acids long.

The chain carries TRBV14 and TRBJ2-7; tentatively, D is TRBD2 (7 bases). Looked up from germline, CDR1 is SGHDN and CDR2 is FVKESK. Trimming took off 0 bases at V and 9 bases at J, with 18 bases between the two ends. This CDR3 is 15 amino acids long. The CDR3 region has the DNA TGTGCCAGCAGCCAAGAGGAGGGGGGGCGGCATGGGCAGTACTTC. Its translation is CASSQEEGGRHGQYF.

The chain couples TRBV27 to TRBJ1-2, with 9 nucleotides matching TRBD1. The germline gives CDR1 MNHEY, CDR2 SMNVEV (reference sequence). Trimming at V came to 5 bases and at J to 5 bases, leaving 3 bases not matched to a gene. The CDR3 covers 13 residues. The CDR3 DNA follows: TGTGCCAGCAGTCTCGGACAGGGGTATGGCTACACCTTC. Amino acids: CASSLGQGYGYTF.

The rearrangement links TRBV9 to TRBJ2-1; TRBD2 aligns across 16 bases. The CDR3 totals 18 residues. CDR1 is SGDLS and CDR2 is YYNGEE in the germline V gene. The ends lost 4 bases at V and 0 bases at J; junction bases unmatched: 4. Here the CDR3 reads CASSSGLAGGGSYNEQFF. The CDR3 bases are TGTGCCAGCAGCTCGGGACTAGCGGGGGGGGGCTCCTACAATGAGCAGTTCTTC.

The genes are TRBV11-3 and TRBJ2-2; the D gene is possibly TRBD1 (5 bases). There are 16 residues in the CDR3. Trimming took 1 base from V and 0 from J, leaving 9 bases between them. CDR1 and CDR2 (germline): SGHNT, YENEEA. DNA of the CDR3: TGTGCCAGCAGCTTAGGAACAGGTTCGAACACCGGGGAGCTGTTTTTT. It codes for CASSLGTGSNTGELFF.

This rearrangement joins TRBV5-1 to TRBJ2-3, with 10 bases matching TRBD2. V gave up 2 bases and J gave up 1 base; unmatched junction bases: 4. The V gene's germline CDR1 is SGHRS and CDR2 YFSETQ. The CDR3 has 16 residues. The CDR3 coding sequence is TGCGCCAGCAGCTTTCAAAGCGGGGGGGGCACAGATACGCAGTATTTT. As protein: CASSFQSGGGTDTQYF.

The CDR3 bases are TGCGCCAGCAGCCAAGATAAGCGGGAGGGCTCCTACGAGCAGTACTTC. Its translation: CASSQDKREGSYEQYF. The chain links TRBV4-1 to TRBJ2-7; 10 nucleotides agree with TRBD2. Per the germline V gene, CDR1 is MGHRA and CDR2 is YSYEKL. Losses at the gene ends were 0 bases for V and 0 bases for J; bases not matched to a gene: 2. There are 16 residues in the CDR3.

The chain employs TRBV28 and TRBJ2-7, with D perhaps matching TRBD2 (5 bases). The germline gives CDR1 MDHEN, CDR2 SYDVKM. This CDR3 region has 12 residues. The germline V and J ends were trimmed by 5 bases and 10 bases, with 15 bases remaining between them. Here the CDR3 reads CASSPLMREQYF. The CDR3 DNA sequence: TGTGCCAGCAGTCCACTTATGAGGGAACAGTACTTC.

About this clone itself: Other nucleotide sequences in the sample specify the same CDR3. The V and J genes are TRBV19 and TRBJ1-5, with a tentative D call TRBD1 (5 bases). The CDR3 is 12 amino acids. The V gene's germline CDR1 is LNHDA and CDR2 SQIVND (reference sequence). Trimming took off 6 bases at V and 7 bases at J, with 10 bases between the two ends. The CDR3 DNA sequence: TGTGCCAGTAGATGGGGCAGGCAGCCCCAGCATTTT. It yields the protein CASRWGRQPQHF.

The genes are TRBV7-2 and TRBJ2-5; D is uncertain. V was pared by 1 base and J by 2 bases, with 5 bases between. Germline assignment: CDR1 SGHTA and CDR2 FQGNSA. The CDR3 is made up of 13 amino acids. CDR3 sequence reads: CASSLGQQETQYF. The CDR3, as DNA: TGTGCCAGCAGCTTAGGCCAGCAAGAGACCCAGTACTTC.

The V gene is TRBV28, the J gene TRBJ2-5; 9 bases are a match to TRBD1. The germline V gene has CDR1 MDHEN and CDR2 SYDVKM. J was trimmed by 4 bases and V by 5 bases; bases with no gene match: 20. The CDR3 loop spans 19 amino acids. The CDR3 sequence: CASSPPGQGIPFGLETQYF. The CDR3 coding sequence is TGTGCCAGCAGTCCACCGGGACAGGGTATTCCCTTCGGGTTAGAGACCCAGTACTTC. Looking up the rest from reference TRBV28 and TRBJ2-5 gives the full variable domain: DVKVTQSSRYLVKRTGEKVFLECVQDMDHENMFWYRQDPGLGLRLIYFSYDVKMKEKGDIPEGYSVSREKKERFSLILESASTNQTSMYLCASSPPGQGIPFGLETQYFGPGTRLLVL.

CDR3 bases: TGTGCCAGCAGCTTAGGGGGTAAGCGGCCGGATGAGCAGTTCTTC. Its protein product is CASSLGGKRPDEQFF. The rearrangement joins TRBV11-2 to TRBJ2-1; the D gene is possibly TRBD2 (5 bases). The germline V gene has CDR1 SGHAT and CDR2 FQNNGV. Trimming cost V 1 base and J 8 bases, with 15 bases left between them. The CDR3 runs 15 residues.

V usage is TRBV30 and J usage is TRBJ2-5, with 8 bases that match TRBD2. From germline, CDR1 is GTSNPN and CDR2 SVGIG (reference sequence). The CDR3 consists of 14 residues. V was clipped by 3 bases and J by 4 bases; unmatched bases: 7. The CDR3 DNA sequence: TGTGCCTGGAGCACAGGACTAGCTGCAGAGACCCAGTACTTC. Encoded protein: CAWSTGLAAETQYF.

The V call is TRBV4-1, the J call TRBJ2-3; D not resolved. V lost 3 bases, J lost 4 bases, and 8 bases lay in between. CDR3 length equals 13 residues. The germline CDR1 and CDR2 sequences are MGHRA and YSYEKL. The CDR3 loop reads CASSHPSADTQYF. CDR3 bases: TGCGCCAGCAGCCACCCCAGCGCAGATACGCAGTATTTT.

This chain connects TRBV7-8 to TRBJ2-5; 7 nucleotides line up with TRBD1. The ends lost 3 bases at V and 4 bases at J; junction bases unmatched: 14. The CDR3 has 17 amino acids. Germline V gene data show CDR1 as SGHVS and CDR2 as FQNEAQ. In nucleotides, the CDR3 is TGTGCCAGCAGCTTGGGCCGACAGGGAAGTATATCAGAGACCCAGTACTTC. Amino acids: CASSLGRQGSISETQYF.

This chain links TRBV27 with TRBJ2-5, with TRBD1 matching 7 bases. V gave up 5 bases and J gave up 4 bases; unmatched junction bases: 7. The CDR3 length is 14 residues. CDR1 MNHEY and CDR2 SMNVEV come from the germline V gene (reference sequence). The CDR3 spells CASSATGRGETQYF. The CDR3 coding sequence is TGTGCCAGCAGTGCGACAGGGCGAGGAGAGACCCAGTACTTC.

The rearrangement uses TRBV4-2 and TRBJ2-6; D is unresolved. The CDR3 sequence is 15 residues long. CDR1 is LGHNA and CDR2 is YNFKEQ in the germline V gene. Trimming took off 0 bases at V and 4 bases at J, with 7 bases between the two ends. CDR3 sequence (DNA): TGTGCCAGCAGCCAAGAGCTCGGGGGGGCCAACGTCCTGACTTTC. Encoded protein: CASSQELGGANVLTF.

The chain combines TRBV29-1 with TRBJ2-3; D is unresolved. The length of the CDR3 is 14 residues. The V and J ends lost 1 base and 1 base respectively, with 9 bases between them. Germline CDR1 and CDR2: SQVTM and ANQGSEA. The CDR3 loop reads CSVEGRVGTDTQYF. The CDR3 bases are TGCAGCGTTGAAGGTAGAGTTGGCACAGATACGCAGTATTTT.

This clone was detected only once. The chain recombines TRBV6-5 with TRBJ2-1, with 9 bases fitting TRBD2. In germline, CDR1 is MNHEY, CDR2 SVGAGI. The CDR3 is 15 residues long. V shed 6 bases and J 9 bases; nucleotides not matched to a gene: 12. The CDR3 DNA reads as TGTGCCAGCAGAGCCCTAGCGGGGTTATCAAGTGAGCAGTTCTTC. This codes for CASRALAGLSSEQFF.

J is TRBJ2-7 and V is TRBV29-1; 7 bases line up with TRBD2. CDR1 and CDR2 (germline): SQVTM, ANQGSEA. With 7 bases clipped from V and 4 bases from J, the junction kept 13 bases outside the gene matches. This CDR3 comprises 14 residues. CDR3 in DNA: TGCAGCGCCCGAAAGGCAGGGAGGGTGTACGAGCAGTACTTC. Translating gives CSARKAGRVYEQYF.

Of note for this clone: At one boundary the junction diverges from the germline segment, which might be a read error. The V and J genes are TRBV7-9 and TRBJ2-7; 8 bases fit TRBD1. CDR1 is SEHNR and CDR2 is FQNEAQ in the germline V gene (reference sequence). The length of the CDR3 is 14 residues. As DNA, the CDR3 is TGTTCCAGCAGCTTACTTGGACAGGGCTACGAGCAGTACTTC. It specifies CSSSLLGQGYEQYF.

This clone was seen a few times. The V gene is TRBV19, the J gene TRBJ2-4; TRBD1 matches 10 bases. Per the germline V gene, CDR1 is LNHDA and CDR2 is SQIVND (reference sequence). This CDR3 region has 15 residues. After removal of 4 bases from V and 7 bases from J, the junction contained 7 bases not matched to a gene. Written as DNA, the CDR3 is TGTGCCAGTAGTACTAGTGGACAGGGGGTTAACATTCAGTACTTC. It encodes CASSTSGQGVNIQYF.

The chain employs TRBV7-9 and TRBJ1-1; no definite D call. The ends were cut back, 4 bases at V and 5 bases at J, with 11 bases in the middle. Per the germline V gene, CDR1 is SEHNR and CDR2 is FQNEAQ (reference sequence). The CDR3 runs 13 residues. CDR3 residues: CASSSTVETEAFF. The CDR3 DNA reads TGTGCCAGCAGCTCAACGGTGGAGACTGAAGCTTTCTTT.

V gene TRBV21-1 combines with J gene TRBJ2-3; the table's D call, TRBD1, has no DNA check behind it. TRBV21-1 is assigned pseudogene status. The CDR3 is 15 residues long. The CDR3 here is CASSSLTVSTDTQYF. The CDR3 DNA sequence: TGTGCCAGCAGCTCCCTGACAGTTAGCACAGATACGCAGTATTTT.